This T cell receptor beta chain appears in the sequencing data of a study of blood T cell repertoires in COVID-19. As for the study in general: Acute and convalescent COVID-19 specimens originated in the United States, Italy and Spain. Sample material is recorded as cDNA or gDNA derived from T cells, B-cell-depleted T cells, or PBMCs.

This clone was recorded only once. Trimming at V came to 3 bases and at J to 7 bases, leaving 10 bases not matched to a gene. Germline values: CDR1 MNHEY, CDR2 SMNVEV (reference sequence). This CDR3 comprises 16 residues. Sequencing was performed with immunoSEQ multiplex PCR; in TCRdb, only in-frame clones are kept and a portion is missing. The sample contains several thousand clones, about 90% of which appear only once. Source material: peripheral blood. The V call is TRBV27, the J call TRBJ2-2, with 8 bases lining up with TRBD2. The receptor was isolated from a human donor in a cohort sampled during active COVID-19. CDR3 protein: CASSFRSGVMGGELFF. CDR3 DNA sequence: TGTGCCAGCAGTTTCCGTAGCGGGGTCATGGGCGGGGAGCTGTTTTTT.